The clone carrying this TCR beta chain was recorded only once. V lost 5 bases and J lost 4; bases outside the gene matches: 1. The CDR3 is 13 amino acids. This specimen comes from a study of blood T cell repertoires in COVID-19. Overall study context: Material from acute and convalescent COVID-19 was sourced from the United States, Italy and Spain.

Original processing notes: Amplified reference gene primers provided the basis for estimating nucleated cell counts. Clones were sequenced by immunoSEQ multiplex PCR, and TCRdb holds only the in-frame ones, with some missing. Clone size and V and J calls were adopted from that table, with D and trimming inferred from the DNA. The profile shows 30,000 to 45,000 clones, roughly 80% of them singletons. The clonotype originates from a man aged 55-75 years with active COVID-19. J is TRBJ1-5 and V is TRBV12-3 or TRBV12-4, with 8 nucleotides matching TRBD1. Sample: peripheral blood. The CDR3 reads CASSRQGNQPQHF. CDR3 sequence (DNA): TGTGCCAGCAGTCGACAGGGGAATCAGCCCCAGCATTTT.